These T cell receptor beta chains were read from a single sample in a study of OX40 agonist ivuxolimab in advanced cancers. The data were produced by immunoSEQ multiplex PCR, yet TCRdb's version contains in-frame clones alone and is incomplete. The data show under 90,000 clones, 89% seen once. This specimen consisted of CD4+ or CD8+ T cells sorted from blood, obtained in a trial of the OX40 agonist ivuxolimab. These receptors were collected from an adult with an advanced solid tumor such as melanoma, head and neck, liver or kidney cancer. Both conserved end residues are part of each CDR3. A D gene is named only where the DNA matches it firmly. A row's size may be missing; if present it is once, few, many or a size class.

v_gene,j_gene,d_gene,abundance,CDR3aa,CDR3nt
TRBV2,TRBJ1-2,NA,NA,CARSPGYTF,TGTGCCAGAAGTCCTGGCTACACCTTC
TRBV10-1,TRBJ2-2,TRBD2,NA,CASSGLAANTGELFF,TGCGCCAGCAGTGGCCTAGCGGCGAACACCGGGGAGCTGTTTTTT
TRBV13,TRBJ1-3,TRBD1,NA,CASSGAGTESGNTIYF,TGTGCCAGCAGCGGAGCCGGGACAGAATCTGGAAACACCATATATTTT
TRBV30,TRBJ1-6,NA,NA,CAWNLPAGRYNSPLHF,TGTGCCTGGAACCTCCCCGCGGGTAGATATAATTCACCCCTCCACTTT
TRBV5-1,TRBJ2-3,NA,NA,CASSPRQVSTDTQYF,TGCGCCAGCAGCCCACGACAGGTTAGCACAGATACGCAGTATTTT
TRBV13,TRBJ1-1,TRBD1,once,CASSVGGQGNTEAFF,TGTGCCAGCAGCGTAGGGGGACAGGGTAACACTGAAGCTTTCTTT
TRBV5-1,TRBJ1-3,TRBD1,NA,CASQTGSSFSGNTIYF,TGCGCCAGCCAGACAGGGAGCTCCTTCTCTGGAAACACCATATATTTT
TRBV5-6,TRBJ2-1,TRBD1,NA,CASSQGQGRYNEQFF,TGTGCCAGCAGCCAGGGACAGGGAAGGTACAATGAGCAGTTCTTC
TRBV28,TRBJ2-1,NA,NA,CASTGTYNEQFF,TGTGCCAGTACAGGAACCTACAATGAGCAGTTCTTC
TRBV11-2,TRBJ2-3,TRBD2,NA,CASLFAGGLTDTQYF,TGTGCCAGCCTTTTCGCGGGAGGGCTCACAGATACGCAGTATTTT
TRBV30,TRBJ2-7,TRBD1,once,CAWSPPPGQELYEQYF,TGTGCCTGGAGCCCTCCCCCGGGACAGGAGTTATACGAGCAGTACTTC
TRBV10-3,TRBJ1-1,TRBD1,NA,CAISMTGGSHTEAFF,TGTGCCATCAGTATGACAGGGGGCTCGCACACTGAAGCTTTCTTT
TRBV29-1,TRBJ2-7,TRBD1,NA,CSVGSGRGREQYF,TGCAGCGTTGGGTCAGGCAGGGGGCGCGAGCAGTACTTC
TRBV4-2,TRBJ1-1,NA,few,CASSQESAGLKNTEAFF,TGTGCCAGCAGCCAAGAATCGGCAGGTCTGAAGAACACTGAAGCTTTCTTT
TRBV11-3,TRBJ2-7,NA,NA,CASSLADTGDPRYEQYF,TGTGCCAGCAGCTTAGCTGACACAGGAGACCCACGGTACGAGCAGTACTTC
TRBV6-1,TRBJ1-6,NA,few,CASSGLDNSPLHF,TGTGCCAGCAGTGGACTGGATAATTCACCCCTCCACTTT
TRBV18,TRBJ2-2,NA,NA,CASSATSLTGELFF,TGTGCCAGCTCCGCGACTAGTCTTACCGGGGAGCTGTTTTTT
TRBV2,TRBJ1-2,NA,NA,CASSGTVTYGYTF,TGTGCCAGCAGTGGGACAGTTACTTATGGCTACACCTTC
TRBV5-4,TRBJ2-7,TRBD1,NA,CASSWDSLGEQYF,TGTGCCAGCAGCTGGGACAGCCTCGGCGAGCAGTACTTC
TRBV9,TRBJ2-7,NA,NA,CASSGGTASYEQYF,TGTGCCAGCAGCGGGGGGACGGCCTCCTACGAGCAGTACTTC
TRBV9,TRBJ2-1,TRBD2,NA,CASSVDVAGGRYNEQFF,TGTGCCAGCAGCGTAGATGTAGCGGGGGGCCGGTACAATGAGCAGTTCTTC
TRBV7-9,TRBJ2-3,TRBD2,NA,CASSLRLAGGSTDTQYF,TGTGCCAGCAGCTTAAGGCTAGCGGGGGGGAGCACAGATACGCAGTATTTT
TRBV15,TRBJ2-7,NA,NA,CATSRDRRDTSYEQYF,TGTGCCACCAGCAGAGATAGGCGGGACACTTCCTACGAGCAGTACTTC
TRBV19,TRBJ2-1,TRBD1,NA,CASSITGQVFNEQFF,TGTGCCAGTAGTATTACGGGACAGGTATTCAATGAGCAGTTCTTC
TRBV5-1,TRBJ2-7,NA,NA,CASSLDGQSSYEQYF,TGCGCCAGCAGCTTGGACGGCCAGAGCTCCTACGAGCAGTACTTC
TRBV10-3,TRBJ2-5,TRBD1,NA,CAIRTDRGSETQYF,TGTGCCATCAGGACCGACAGGGGCTCGGAGACCCAGTACTTC
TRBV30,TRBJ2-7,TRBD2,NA,CAWSVLAGTEQYF,TGTGCCTGGAGTGTACTAGCGGGAACTGAGCAGTACTTC
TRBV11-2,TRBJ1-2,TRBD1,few,CASSPRRGRGPNYGYTF,TGTGCCAGCAGCCCAAGAAGGGGGCGAGGTCCTAACTATGGCTACACCTTC
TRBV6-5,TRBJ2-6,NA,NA,CASRQAGANVLTF,TGTGCCAGCAGACAGGCTGGGGCCAACGTCCTGACTTTC
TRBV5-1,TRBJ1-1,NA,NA,CASGNPQNTEAFF,TGCGCCAGCGGGAACCCGCAGAACACTGAAGCTTTCTTT
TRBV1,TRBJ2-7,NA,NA,CTSSQGLPGYEQYF,TGCACCAGCAGCCAGGGACTCCCAGGGTACGAGCAGTACTTC
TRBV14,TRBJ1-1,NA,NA,CASSQEKVFAFF,TGTGCCAGCAGCCAAGAGAAGGTTTTCGCTTTCTTT
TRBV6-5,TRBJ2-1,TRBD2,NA,CASSYRGLGVNEQFF,TGTGCCAGCAGTTATAGGGGACTAGGGGTGAATGAGCAGTTCTTC
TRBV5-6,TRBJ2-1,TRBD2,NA,CASSQKRGAGDFYNEQFF,TGTGCCAGCAGCCAAAAACGAGGGGCGGGGGACTTCTACAATGAGCAGTTCTTC
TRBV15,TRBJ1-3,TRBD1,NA,CATSSDRARTANTIYF,TGTGCCACCAGCAGTGACAGGGCTAGGACGGCAAACACCATATATTTT
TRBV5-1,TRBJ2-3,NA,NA,CASSLEGRLPDTQYF,TGCGCCAGCAGCTTGGAGGGCAGGCTACCCGATACGCAGTATTTT
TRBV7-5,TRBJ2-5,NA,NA,CVRGRGHIQETQYF,TGTGTCAGAGGACGCGGGCACATCCAAGAGACCCAGTACTTC
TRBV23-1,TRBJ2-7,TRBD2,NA,CASNDPGLAGFLSYEQYF,TGCGCCAGCAACGACCCGGGACTAGCGGGATTTCTGTCCTACGAGCAGTACTTC
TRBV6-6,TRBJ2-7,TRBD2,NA,CATRGVNRGEQYF,TGTGCCACCCGGGGGGTCAATCGGGGCGAGCAGTACTTC
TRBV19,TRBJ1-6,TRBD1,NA,CASRQGQPNSPLHF,TGTGCCAGTAGACAGGGACAGCCAAATTCACCCCTCCACTTT
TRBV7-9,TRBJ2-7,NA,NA,CASSFSSQVKPYEQYF,TGTGCCAGCAGCTTCTCGTCACAGGTCAAGCCCTACGAGCAGTACTTC
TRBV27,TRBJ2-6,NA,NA,CASSERLHSGANVLTF,TGTGCCAGCAGTGAGCGCTTGCACTCTGGGGCCAACGTCCTGACTTTC
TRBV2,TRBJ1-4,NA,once,CASSPDRTSEKLFF,TGTGCCAGCAGCCCTGACAGGACATCCGAAAAACTGTTTTTT
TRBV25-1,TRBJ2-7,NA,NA,CASSEGLPGAEQYF,TGTGCCAGCAGTGAAGGGCTTCCCGGGGCCGAGCAGTACTTC
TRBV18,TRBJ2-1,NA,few,CASSPSRPTSYNEQFF,TGTGCCAGCTCACCGTCGAGGCCCACCTCCTACAATGAGCAGTTCTTC
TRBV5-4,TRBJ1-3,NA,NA,CASSLVGSGSGNTIYF,TGTGCCAGCAGCTTAGTAGGATCCGGTTCTGGAAACACCATATATTTT
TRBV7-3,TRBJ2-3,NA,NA,CASSLTDTQYF,TGTGCCAGCAGCTTGACAGATACGCAGTATTTT
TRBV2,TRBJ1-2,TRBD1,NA,CASNRDSGGGYTF,TGTGCCAGCAACAGGGACAGCGGCGGCGGCTACACCTTC
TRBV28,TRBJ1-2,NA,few,CASSLGNYGYTF,TGTGCCAGCAGTTTGGGCAACTATGGCTACACCTTC
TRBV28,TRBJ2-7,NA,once,CASSPEEWGVGYEQYF,TGTGCCAGCAGCCCCGAAGAGTGGGGGGTGGGGTACGAGCAGTACTTC
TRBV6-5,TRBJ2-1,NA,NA,CASSTRGYNEQFF,TGTGCCAGCAGTACCCGGGGTTACAATGAGCAGTTCTTC
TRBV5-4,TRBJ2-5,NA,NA,CASSSRRGVETQYF,TGTGCCAGCAGCTCAAGGAGGGGGGTAGAGACCCAGTACTTC
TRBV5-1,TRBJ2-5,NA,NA,CASSLGSSRETQYF,TGCGCCAGCAGCTTGGGATCTAGCAGGGAGACCCAGTACTTC